These 9 T cell receptor beta chains were all obtained from the same sample, sequenced in a study of blood T cell repertoires in COVID-19. The assay was immunoSEQ multiplex PCR, and TCRdb's table has in-frame clones only and misses some. This table has 250,000 to 350,000 clones, 87% appearing once. Input material: PBMCs or T cells enriched from blood (not recorded which). The receptor set was obtained from a woman aged 30 to 39 who had recovered from COVID-19.

V gene TRBV10-1 combines with J gene TRBJ1-2; 7 bases match TRBD1. The CDR3 totals 16 residues. Losses at the gene ends were 3 bases for V and 7 bases for J; bases not matched to a gene: 14. Germline V gene lookup returns CDR1 WNHNN and CDR2 SYGVQD (reference sequence). CDR3 region: CASSDASGGYLGGYTF. The CDR3 region has the DNA TGCGCCAGCAGTGATGCGTCAGGGGGATATCTTGGTGGCTACACCTTC.

V is TRBV11-2 and J is TRBJ1-1; D call uncertain. Trimming removed 1 base from V and 2 bases from J, with 8 bases in between. The CDR3 has 14 residues. Germline V gene sequence: CDR1 SGHAT, CDR2 FQNNGV. CDR3 region: CASSLGSRNTEAFF. The CDR3 DNA sequence: TGTGCCAGCAGCTTAGGATCCAGAAACACTGAAGCTTTCTTT. The full variable domain, its missing parts supplied by reference TRBV11-2 and TRBJ1-1, is EAGVAQSPRYKIIEKRQSVAFWCNPISGHATLYWYQQILGQGPKLLIQFQNNGVVDDSQLPKDRFSAERLKGVDSTLKIQPAKLEDSAVYLCASSLGSRNTEAFFGQGTRLTVV.

The chain links TRBV7-8 to TRBJ1-2; D is perhaps TRBD1 (6 bases). Germline V gene lookup returns CDR1 SGHVS and CDR2 FQNEAQ. V lost 7 bases, J lost 4 bases, and 16 bases lay in between. This CDR3 contains 14 residues. CDR3 DNA: TGTGCCAGCAACGAAAAGGGGGTCACCTATGGCTACACCTTC. Its translation is CASNEKGVTYGYTF.

The chain links TRBV28 to TRBJ2-1, with D possibly TRBD1 on 5 matching bases. Trimming stripped 6 bases from V and 13 bases from J, with 19 bases between. In germline, CDR1 is MDHEN, CDR2 SYDVKM. This CDR3 spans 13 amino acids. In DNA form, the CDR3 reads TGTGCCAGCAGCGTTGGACCAGGGATTAACCAGTTCTTC. This sequence encodes CASSVGPGINQFF.

The chain links TRBV10-3 to TRBJ2-1; TRBD2 matches 10 bases. The CDR3 extends over 15 amino acids. The germline CDR1 and CDR2 sequences are ENHRY and SYGVKD. With V trimmed by 6 bases and J by 2 bases, 4 bases remained unmatched. CDR3 region: CAISLSGGAYNEQFF. The CDR3 DNA is TGTGCCATCAGCTTGAGCGGGGGGGCCTACAATGAGCAGTTCTTC.

The genes are TRBV19 and TRBJ2-4; D is possibly TRBD1 (8 bases). Germline CDR1 LNHDA, CDR2 SQIVND (reference sequence). There are 17 residues in the CDR3. V lost 6 bases and J 0 bases, leaving 18 bases between the germline ends. CDR3 coding DNA: TGTGCCAGTAGAGGACAGGGAGGGATCCTAGCCAAAAACATTCAGTACTTC. It specifies CASRGQGGILAKNIQYF.

The chain is built from TRBV24-1 and TRBJ2-3, with D uncertain. CDR1 KGHDR and CDR2 SFDVKD come from the germline V gene. The CDR3 loop spans 12 amino acids. The ends were cut back, 7 bases at V and 2 bases at J, with 6 bases in the middle. The CDR3 bases are TGTGCCACCAGAAACTCCACAGATACGCAGTATTTT. Translating it yields CATRNSTDTQYF.

This chain uses TRBV5-4 with TRBJ1-1, with TRBD1 matching 9 bases. Germline CDR1 reads SGHNT; CDR2 reads YYREEE (reference sequence). This CDR3 comprises 15 residues. The trim removed 4 bases at V and 1 base at J, leaving 5 bases unmatched. CDR3 sequence (DNA): TGTGCCAGCAGCCCGGACAGGGGATCGAACACTGAAGCTTTCTTT. This encodes CASSPDRGSNTEAFF.

The chain has TRBV12-3 or TRBV12-4 and TRBJ1-2, with D hard to call. The CDR3 totals 13 residues. Trimming removed 3 bases at V and 6 bases at J, with 11 bases between. CDR3 nucleotide sequence: TGTGCCAGCAGTTTGTCACAGCAAAATGGCTACACCTTC. Its protein is CASSLSQQNGYTF.